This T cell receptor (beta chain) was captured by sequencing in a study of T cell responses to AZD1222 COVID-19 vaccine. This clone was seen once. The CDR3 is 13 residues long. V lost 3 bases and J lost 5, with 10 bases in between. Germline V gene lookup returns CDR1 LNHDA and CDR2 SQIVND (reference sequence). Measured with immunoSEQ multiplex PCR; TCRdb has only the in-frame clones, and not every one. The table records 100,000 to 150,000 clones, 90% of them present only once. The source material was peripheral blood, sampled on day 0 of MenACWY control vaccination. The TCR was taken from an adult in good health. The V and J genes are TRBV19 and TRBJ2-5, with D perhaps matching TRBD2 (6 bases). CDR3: CASSIRGMETQYF. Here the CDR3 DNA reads TGTGCCAGTAGTATTCGGGGGATGGAGACCCAGTACTTC.